This TCR beta chain was captured in a study of PD-L1 blockade in urothelial cancer. The ends lost 6 bases at V and 2 bases at J; junction bases unmatched: 4. The CDR3 is 14 residues long. Germline V gene data show CDR1 as MNHEY and CDR2 as SVGAGI. General study results and limits: Clones that were tumor-associated expanded more in the blood of durable-benefit patients at 3 weeks.

The protocol was immunoSEQ multiplex PCR, while the TCRdb copy is restricted to in-frame clones and leaves out a portion. The table lists about 91,000 clones, approximately 90% of them singletons. As to this clone: Its specificity is unknown.

This sequence originates from a man in his fifties or sixties with urothelial cancer. V gene TRBV6-5 combines with J gene TRBJ1-3, with 7 nucleotides matching TRBD1. The material sequenced was PBMCs, taken around atezolizumab (anti-PD-L1) treatment. The CDR3 is CASSRGTAGNTIYF. CDR3 DNA: TGTGCCAGCAGCCGAGGGACAGCTGGAAACACCATATATTTT.